This T cell receptor (beta chain) was obtained from a study of blood T cell repertoires in COVID-19. Study details: Sites in the United States, Italy and Spain provided acute and convalescent COVID-19 samples.

The CDR3 has 15 amino acids. V lost 4 bases, J lost 2 bases, and 4 bases stayed unmatched. Per the germline V gene, CDR1 is LGHNA and CDR2 is YNFKEQ. The method was immunoSEQ multiplex PCR; TCRdb's version includes in-frame clones alone and lacks a portion of them. The data show more than 100,000 clones, 81% seen once. There are a few counts of this clone. Material for sequencing was peripheral blood. The rearrangement uses TRBV4-2 and TRBJ2-2, with TRBD1 identical over 7 bases. The receptor comes from a woman aged 60-70 years with active or convalescent COVID-19. In DNA, the CDR3 is TGTGCCAGCAGCCCCCGGACAGGCAACACCGGGGAGCTGTTTTTT. This codes for CASSPRTGNTGELFF.